The present T cell receptor (beta chain) was sequenced within a study of OX40 agonist ivuxolimab in advanced cancers. Study background: At doses from 0.01 to 10 mg/kg, patients were given intravenous ivuxolimab every 2 weeks. Under the entry rules, prior anti-PD-1, anti-PD-L1 or anti-CTLA-4 therapy was allowed, and roughly 39% had some.

Study-wide results and limits: Relative to CD4+, CD8+ T cells held more expanded clones on average.

Regarding this clone: The antigen remains unidentified.

V lost 0 bases, J lost 4 bases, and 8 bases lay in between. This CDR3 spans 14 amino acids. Per the germline V gene, CDR1 is MNHNY and CDR2 is SVGAGI (reference sequence). Sequencing was performed with immunoSEQ multiplex PCR; in TCRdb, only in-frame clones are kept and a portion is missing. The sample holds some 44,000 clones, around 89% seen once. This specimen was CD4+ or CD8+ T cells sorted from blood, taken in a trial of the OX40 agonist ivuxolimab. This TCR was sampled from an adult with an advanced solid tumor such as melanoma, head and neck, liver or kidney cancer. The chain has TRBV6-6 and TRBJ2-3; TRBD1 is a possible D gene (6 bases). CDR3 nucleotides: TGTGCCAGCAGTTACTCAGGGGGAGCAGATACGCAGTATTTT. This gives the protein CASSYSGGADTQYF.